Presented here are 27 T cell receptor beta chains from one specimen sequenced in a study of shared clonotypes between healthy human individuals. Libraries were prepared by immunoSEQ multiplex PCR; TCRdb keeps only in-frame clonotypes and omits some of them. Among around 550,000 clones listed, around 96% were seen once. The sample was naive CD4+ T cells sorted from blood. Noted subset: CD45RA+ positively selected. These receptors came from a woman in her thirties in good health.

In the case of this clone: Other DNA sequences within the sample encode an identical CDR3. J is TRBJ2-5 and V is TRBV7-2; 7 bases align to TRBD1. V shed 1 base and J 1 base; nucleotides not matched to a gene: 0. CDR3 length: 14 residues. In germline, CDR1 is SGHTA, CDR2 FQGNSA. The CDR3 spells CASSLGDSQETQYF. CDR3 nucleotide sequence: TGTGCCAGCAGCTTAGGGGACAGCCAAGAGACCCAGTACTTC.

This clone was counted once. This chain connects TRBV5-4 to TRBJ2-5; weak D call: TRBD1 (5 bases). The CDR3 covers 14 residues. In germline, CDR1 is SGHNT, CDR2 YYREEE (reference sequence). Trimming took off 4 bases at V and 1 base at J, with 11 bases between the two ends. The chain's CDR3 is CASSHQTVQETQYF. The CDR3 bases are TGTGCCAGCAGCCACCAGACAGTCCAAGAGACCCAGTACTTC.

The sample holds one count of this clone. This chain connects TRBV2 to TRBJ1-5, with D possibly matching TRBD1 (6 bases). V was cut by 1 base and J by 4 bases, with 8 bases left in between. CDR1 is SNHLY and CDR2 is FYNNEI in the germline V gene. CDR3 length: 14 amino acids. In nucleotides, the CDR3 is TGTGCCAGCAGTGAAGGACAGGCAAATCAGCCCCAGCATTTT. Its protein product is CASSEGQANQPQHF.

The chain is built from TRBV18 and TRBJ2-5; tentatively, D is TRBD1 (7 bases). The J call may be mistaken, given a closer DNA end match to TRBJ2-7. The CDR3 is 15 amino acids. Per germline, CDR1 KGHSH and CDR2 LQKENI. The CDR3 sequence: CASSPRGQGGHEQYF. The CDR3, as DNA: TGTGCCAGCTCCCCTCGCGGGCAGGGGGGCCACGAGCAGTACTTC.

The chain links TRBV27 to TRBJ2-5; a weak D match, TRBD1 (6 bases). This CDR3 has 15 amino acids. Germline V gene sequence: CDR1 MNHEY, CDR2 SMNVEV (reference sequence). V was pared by 1 base and J by 5 bases, with 14 bases between. CDR3 DNA sequence: TGTGCCAGCAGTTTATTACAGGGATATGGTGAGACCCAGTACTTC. Its translation: CASSLLQGYGETQYF.

This chain links TRBV11-2 with TRBJ1-4; no firm D call. Germline CDR1 and CDR2: SGHAT and FQNNGV. Trimming stripped 4 bases from V and 4 bases from J, with 10 bases between. The CDR3 is 14 residues long. CDR3: CASSSRAFNEKLFF. Written as DNA, the CDR3 is TGTGCCAGCAGCTCCCGGGCCTTTAATGAAAAACTGTTTTTT.

The chain is built from TRBV6-7 and TRBJ2-7; D is undetermined. TRBV6-7 counts as an open reading frame of uncertain function. This CDR3 has 17 amino acids. V lost 0 bases, J lost 2 bases, and 17 bases lay in between. CDR3 protein: CASSYSKMVLLAYEQYF. Written as DNA, the CDR3 is TGTGCCAGCAGTTACTCGAAGATGGTCCTCTTGGCCTACGAGCAGTACTTC.

This CDR3 is CATSRSGQPSNQPQHF. For the CDR3, the DNA is TGTGCCACCAGCAGATCGGGACAGCCCAGCAATCAGCCCCAGCATTTT. The chain joins TRBV15 to TRBJ1-5; 7 bases agree with TRBD1. Germline V gene data show CDR1 as LNHNV and CDR2 as YYDKDF (reference sequence). The V segment lost 2 bases and the J segment 1 base; nucleotides outside the gene matches: 5. This CDR3 has 16 amino acids.

V and J are TRBV5-6 and TRBJ2-5; 12 positions match TRBD2. V gave up 3 bases and J gave up 3 bases; unmatched junction bases: 0. The V gene's germline CDR1 is SGHDT and CDR2 YYEEEE. This CDR3 is built from 14 residues. The DNA of the CDR3 is TGTGCCAGCAGCTGGACTAGCGGGAAAGAGACCCAGTACTTC. Residues: CASSWTSGKETQYF.

This sequence joins TRBV28 and TRBJ2-2, with D tentatively TRBD2 (5 bases). Per germline, CDR1 MDHEN and CDR2 SYDVKM. V was clipped by 3 bases and J by 0 bases, with 11 bases between them. The CDR3 extends over 16 amino acids. The CDR3 here is CASSLWVLANTGELFF. The CDR3 DNA is TGTGCCAGCAGTTTGTGGGTACTAGCGAACACCGGGGAGCTGTTTTTT.

The chain recombines TRBV27 with TRBJ2-1; D gene unclear. This CDR3 has 15 residues. The V end lost 5 bases, the J end lost 1 base, and 12 bases lay between the germline ends. Germline values: CDR1 MNHEY, CDR2 SMNVEV (reference sequence). Here the CDR3 reads CASSPFRASYNEQFF. Here the CDR3 DNA reads TGTGCCAGCAGTCCTTTTCGGGCATCCTACAATGAGCAGTTCTTC.

V is TRBV6-1 and J is TRBJ2-7; TRBD1 is a possible D gene (6 bases). Germline lookup yields CDR1 MNHNS and CDR2 SASEGT. The V end was cut by 6 bases, the J end by 1 base, with 13 bases between. This CDR3 spans 14 amino acids. The CDR3 DNA follows: TGTGCCAGCAGGACAACAGGGATATCCTACGAGCAGTACTTC. Translated, it gives CASRTTGISYEQYF.

V is TRBV5-1 and J is TRBJ1-4; 9 nucleotides agree with TRBD1. The ends lost 4 bases at V and 2 bases at J; junction bases unmatched: 6. The V gene's germline CDR1 is SGHRS and CDR2 YFSETQ. This CDR3 has 16 residues. The CDR3 sequence is CASSPGQGGTNEKLFF. CDR3 nucleotides: TGCGCCAGCAGCCCGGGACAGGGAGGCACTAATGAAAAACTGTTTTTT.

The rearrangement uses TRBV10-3 and TRBJ2-7, with 10 bases fitting TRBD2. The CDR3 sequence is 16 residues long. Germline CDR1 is ENHRY and CDR2 is SYGVKD. V dropped 5 bases and J dropped 4; count of bases not matched to a gene: 11. The CDR3 nucleotides read TGTGCCATCAGTTCCCCGTCTAGCGGGAGTCCGTACGAGCAGTACTTC. It encodes CAISSPSSGSPYEQYF.

The table lists this clone with a count of one. The chain recombines TRBV4-2 with TRBJ2-7; D remains ambiguous. The CDR3 spans 12 residues. V lost 0 bases and J 5 bases, leaving 5 bases between the germline ends. Germline-derived CDR1 and CDR2 are LGHNA and YNFKEQ. This CDR3 is CASSQDTHEQYF. CDR3 nucleotides: TGTGCCAGCAGCCAAGACACCCACGAGCAGTACTTC.

The rearrangement links TRBV5-1 to TRBJ1-2; weak D call: TRBD1 (5 bases). V was shortened by 4 bases and J by 7 bases, with 23 bases between the two germline ends. Germline assignment: CDR1 SGHRS and CDR2 YFSETQ. The CDR3 is 16 amino acids. CDR3: CASSPTPGTPGGGYTF. The CDR3 DNA is TGCGCCAGCAGCCCTACCCCCGGGACGCCGGGGGGTGGCTACACCTTC.

This chain links TRBV20-1 with TRBJ2-3; D gene ambiguous. In germline, CDR1 is DFQATT, CDR2 SNEGSKA (reference sequence). The CDR3 contains 11 residues. V was trimmed by 6 bases and J by 4 bases, leaving 8 bases between them. CDR3 region: CSAGPSDTQYF. CDR3 coding DNA: TGCAGTGCCGGACCGTCAGATACGCAGTATTTT.

The J gene is TRBJ2-1, the V gene TRBV7-3; 8 positions agree with TRBD2. The germline CDR1 and CDR2 sequences are SGHTA and FQGTGA. The V gene end was trimmed by 5 bases and the J gene end by 4 bases; junction bases not matched to a gene: 7. This CDR3 has 15 residues. CDR3 residues: CASSPGLGKYNEQFF. The CDR3 nucleotides read TGTGCCAGCAGCCCGGGACTAGGGAAGTACAATGAGCAGTTCTTC.

V is TRBV6-4 and J is TRBJ2-5, with D hard to call. The tail of the sequence fits TRBJ2-7 better, so the J call may be wrong. Germline-derived CDR1 and CDR2 are MRHNA and SNTAGT. This CDR3 region has 17 residues. The CDR3 sequence: CASSRPPTGTESYEQYF. The CDR3 DNA reads TGTGCCAGCAGCCGCCCCCCTACGGGTACTGAGTCCTACGAGCAGTACTTC.

The chain links TRBV5-4 to TRBJ2-7; TRBD1 matches 8 bases. Unmatched junction bases numbered 5, after V lost 0 bases and J lost 3 bases. Germline V gene sequence: CDR1 SGHNT, CDR2 YYREEE (reference sequence). The CDR3 totals 15 residues. CDR3 protein: CASSLAGTGNYEQYF. CDR3 bases: TGTGCCAGCAGCTTGGCCGGGACAGGTAACTACGAGCAGTACTTC.

The chain couples TRBV10-3 to TRBJ2-5; the D gene could be TRBD1 or TRBD2 (5 bases each). The CDR3 extends over 12 amino acids. CDR1 is ENHRY, CDR2 SYGVKD, per germline. V lost 3 bases and J 12 bases, leaving 14 bases between the germline ends. The CDR3, as DNA: TGTGCCATCAGTGATGGGATGGGGGTAAAGTACTTC. Amino acids: CAISDGMGVKYF.

This chain uses TRBV28 with TRBJ1-2, with D possibly being TRBD1 (5 bases). The CDR3 is made up of 14 amino acids. Trimming shortened V by 6 bases and J by 5 bases, and 16 bases separated the two germline ends. Germline values: CDR1 MDHEN, CDR2 SYDVKM. CDR3 amino acids: CASREQVKEYGYTF. The CDR3 DNA reads as TGTGCCAGCAGAGAACAGGTTAAGGAATATGGCTACACCTTC.

The V call is TRBV2, the J call TRBJ2-7; weak D call: TRBD2 (6 bases). V lost 7 bases and J 5 bases, leaving 15 bases between the germline ends. Germline CDR1 and CDR2: SNHLY and FYNNEI. The CDR3 spans 13 residues. This chain's CDR3 is CASTRGSVNEQYF. DNA for the CDR3: TGTGCCAGCACTCGGGGGAGTGTCAACGAGCAGTACTTC.

V is TRBV19 and J is TRBJ1-4; TRBD1 is a possible D gene (5 bases). The CDR3 spans 15 residues. In germline, CDR1 is LNHDA, CDR2 SQIVND (reference sequence). Deletions cut 6 bases from V and 7 bases from J, with 18 bases between. CDR3 coding DNA: TGTGCCAGTAGATTTCCGGGGCAGGGCGGTGAAAAACTGTTTTTT. Its translation: CASRFPGQGGEKLFF.

The rearrangement joins TRBV7-2 to TRBJ2-5, with 7 positions matching TRBD1. The CDR3 loop spans 16 amino acids. Losses at the gene ends were 3 bases for V and 4 bases for J; bases not matched to a gene: 11. Looked up from germline, CDR1 is SGHTA and CDR2 is FQGNSA. The DNA of the CDR3 is TGTGCCAGCAGCTTTCTGAGACAGGGCAGTACAGAGACCCAGTACTTC. This codes for CASSFLRQGSTETQYF.

The CDR3 bases are TGTGCCAGCAGCGTAGTGACAGAAGAGACCCAGTACTTC. As protein: CASSVVTEETQYF. The V and J genes are TRBV9 and TRBJ2-5; D may be TRBD1 (5 bases). V shed 0 bases and J shed 3 bases, with 6 bases lying between them. Germline V lookup: CDR1 SGDLS, CDR2 YYNGEE. This CDR3 spans 13 amino acids.

The chain couples TRBV10-3 to TRBJ2-5; no firm D call. The assigned J gene may be wrong: the sequence end matches TRBJ2-7 better. This CDR3 has 12 residues. Germline V gene data show CDR1 as ENHRY and CDR2 as SYGVKD. The CDR3 loop reads CAISEPSYEQYF. DNA for the CDR3: TGTGCCATCAGTGAGCCCAGCTACGAGCAGTACTTC.